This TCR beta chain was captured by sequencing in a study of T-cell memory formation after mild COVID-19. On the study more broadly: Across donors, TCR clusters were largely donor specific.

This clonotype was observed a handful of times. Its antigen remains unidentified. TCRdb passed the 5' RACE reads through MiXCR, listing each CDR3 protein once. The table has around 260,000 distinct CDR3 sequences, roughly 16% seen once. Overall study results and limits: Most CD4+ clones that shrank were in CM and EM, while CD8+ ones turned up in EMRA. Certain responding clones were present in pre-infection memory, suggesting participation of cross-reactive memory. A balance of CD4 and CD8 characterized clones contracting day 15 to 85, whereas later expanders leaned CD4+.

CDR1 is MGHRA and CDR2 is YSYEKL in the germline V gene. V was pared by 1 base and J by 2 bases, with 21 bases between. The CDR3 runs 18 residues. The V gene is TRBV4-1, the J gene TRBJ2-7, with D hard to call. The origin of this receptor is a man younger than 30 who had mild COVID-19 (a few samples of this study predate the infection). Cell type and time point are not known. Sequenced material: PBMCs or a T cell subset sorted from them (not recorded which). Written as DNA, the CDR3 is TGCGCCAGCAGCCAAGCCATGGGTCCGGGCATAACAACCTACGAGCAGTACTTC. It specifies CASSQAMGPGITTYEQYF.